This T cell receptor (beta chain) was sequenced for a study of T cell clones after liver transplantation. Across the study: TCRbeta sequencing after a pre-transplant mixed lymphocyte reaction identified graft-donor-reactive clones, later tracked in post-transplant blood. Blood was drawn pre-transplant, before withdrawal, and after full or failed withdrawal.

The assay was immunoSEQ multiplex PCR, and TCRdb's table has in-frame clones only and misses some. The sample consists of 40,000 to 65,000 clones, less than 85% of them appearing once. Germline V lookup: CDR1 SGHTA, CDR2 FQGNSA. V gave up 2 bases and J gave up 3 bases, with 19 bases separating them. The CDR3 has 17 amino acids. V and J are TRBV7-2 and TRBJ2-5, with D tentatively TRBD2 (6 bases). Material: CD4+ T cells from blood, obtained before liver transplant. The TCR comes from a human donor who received a liver transplant. CDR3 in DNA: TGTGCCAGCAGCTTACCCCCGGGAGAGGACATTAAAGAGACCCAGTACTTC. Translation: CASSLPPGEDIKETQYF.